This T cell receptor (beta chain) was profiled in a study of metastatic and nonmetastatic thyroid tumors. Overall study: Across peripheral blood and tumor or nodule tissue samples taken from malignant and benign thyroid patients, the repertoires were compared with one another. Study-wide results and limits: The reported finding was significantly higher TCR beta diversity in malignant thyroid tumors relative to benign nodules, in blood and tumor.

In the case of this clone: Its target is unknown.

In the authors' workflow: Researchers built a distant-metastasis classifier for papillary thyroid cancer that drew on CDR3 differences across clinicopathological groups. TCRdb reprocessed the PCR reads via MiXCR. The V and J calls and clone size are TCRdb's, not the authors'. Of 75,000 to 100,000 clones listed, 12% are singletons. This CDR3 spans 17 amino acids. Trimming removed 3 bases from V and 1 base from J, with 18 bases in between. CDR1 MGHRA and CDR2 YSYEKL come from the germline V gene. All patients were treatment-naive before thyroid surgery. Sequenced input: blood. The chain links TRBV4-1 to TRBJ1-1; the D is unclear. The sequence came from a female donor with papillary thyroid cancer or a benign thyroid nodule (not recorded which). Some clones in this sample may be carry-over from other donors' samples. In DNA, the CDR3 is TGCGCCAGCAGCCATATCAACGATTTCAACGAGAACACTGAAGCTTTCTTT. Translating gives CASSHINDFNENTEAFF.